The 30 T cell receptor beta chains in this list originate from one sample, sequenced in a study of cytomegalovirus exposure and HLA in healthy donors. In the PCR, 60 Vbeta and 13 Jbeta primers were used. TCRdb's copy holds only in-frame clones and misses some; the assay was immunoSEQ multiplex PCR. The sample consists of 150,000 to 200,000 clones, approximately 80% of them appearing once. The specimen was PBMCs. The receptor set was obtained from a woman between 50 and 59 years old in good health and CMV-seronegative.

This sequence joins TRBV2 and TRBJ2-2, with D possibly TRBD1 on 8 matching bases. The germline gives CDR1 SNHLY, CDR2 FYNNEI. V lost 9 bases, J lost 5 bases, and 16 bases lay in between. There are 14 residues in the CDR3. CDR3: CASKDREGTGELFF. The CDR3 region has the DNA TGTGCCAGTAAGGACAGGGAGGGGACCGGGGAGCTGTTTTTT.

The chain combines TRBV28 with TRBJ1-5; D uncertain. Trimming took 1 base from V and 7 from J, leaving 11 bases between them. This CDR3 contains 14 residues. CDR1 MDHEN and CDR2 SYDVKM come from the germline V gene. The CDR3 reads CASSLSGGSQPQHF. As DNA, the CDR3 is TGTGCCAGCAGTTTATCGGGAGGGTCCCAGCCCCAGCATTTT. The whole variable domain, remainder taken from reference TRBV28 and TRBJ1-5, is DVKVTQSSRYLVKRTGEKVFLECVQDMDHENMFWYRQDPGLGLRLIYFSYDVKMKEKGDIPEGYSVSREKKERFSLILESASTNQTSMYLCASSLSGGSQPQHFGDGTRLSIL.

This chain uses TRBV6-4 with TRBJ2-7; 9 nucleotides align to TRBD1. With V trimmed by 9 bases and J by 1 base, 4 bases remained unmatched. Germline values: CDR1 MRHNA, CDR2 SNTAGT. This CDR3 is 13 amino acids long. CDR3 in amino acids: CARQGAQSYEQYF. CDR3 sequence (DNA): TGTGCCAGACAGGGGGCACAGTCCTACGAGCAGTACTTC.

The chain recombines TRBV6-1 with TRBJ2-1, with D tentatively TRBD1 (6 bases). This CDR3 spans 15 amino acids. Germline assignment: CDR1 MNHNS and CDR2 SASEGT. The germline V and J ends were trimmed by 4 bases and 5 bases, with 15 bases remaining between them. The CDR3 sequence is CASSVQLQGNNEQFF. CDR3 coding DNA: TGTGCCAGCAGTGTACAGCTACAGGGAAACAATGAGCAGTTCTTC.

The rearrangement joins TRBV7-8 to TRBJ2-5; TRBD2 might be the D (5 bases). The germline V gene encodes CDR1 SGHVS and CDR2 FQNEAQ. Trimming stripped 1 base from V and 5 bases from J, with 8 bases between. CDR3 size: 13 residues. CDR3 DNA: TGTGCCAGCAGCTTAGGACTATTGGAGACCCAGTACTTC. It translates to CASSLGLLETQYF. Supplemented by reference TRBV7-8 and TRBJ2-5, the full variable domain reads GAGVSQSPRYKVAKRGQDVALRCDPISGHVSLFWYQQALGQGPEFLTYFQNEAQLDKSGLPSDRFFAERPEGSVSTLKIQRTQQEDSAVYLCASSLGLLETQYFGPGTRLLVL.

The chain is built from TRBV11-2 and TRBJ2-3; possibly TRBD2 for D (7 bases). V lost 2 bases to trimming and J lost 5 bases, with 14 bases between them. CDR3 length equals 15 residues. Germline values: CDR1 SGHAT, CDR2 FQNNGV. CDR3 DNA sequence: TGTGCCAGCAGCTTACGGGCGCGGGGGCAAGATACGCAGTATTTT. Translated, it gives CASSLRARGQDTQYF. The full variable domain, its missing parts supplied by reference TRBV11-2 and TRBJ2-3, is EAGVAQSPRYKIIEKRQSVAFWCNPISGHATLYWYQQILGQGPKLLIQFQNNGVVDDSQLPKDRFSAERLKGVDSTLKIQPAKLEDSAVYLCASSLRARGQDTQYFGPGTRLTVL.

CDR3 residues: CASSIIAGGRSGELFF. Here the CDR3 DNA reads TGTGCCAGCAGCATCATAGCGGGAGGGCGGAGCGGGGAGCTGTTTTTT. The V call is TRBV7-3, the J call TRBJ2-2; 11 bases line up with TRBD2. V dropped 5 bases and J dropped 7; count of bases not matched to a gene: 9. Germline CDR1 SGHTA, CDR2 FQGTGA. The CDR3 has 16 residues.

J is TRBJ2-2 and V is TRBV7-3; D is perhaps TRBD2 (6 bases). V was pared by 5 bases and J by 2 bases, with 15 bases between. CDR3 length equals 16 residues. Germline CDR1 is SGHTA and CDR2 is FQGTGA. CDR3 bases: TGTGCCAGCAGCCCCCAGCGGGCCCTTAACACCGGGGAGCTGTTTTTT. It codes for CASSPQRALNTGELFF.

CDR3: CASRQNYGYTF. The CDR3 DNA sequence: TGTGCCAGCCGACAGAACTATGGCTACACCTTC. The chain combines TRBV28 with TRBJ1-2; a possible D gene is TRBD1 (5 bases). Germline CDR1 and CDR2: MDHEN and SYDVKM. The CDR3 sequence is 11 residues long. V lost 8 bases and J lost 2, with 6 bases in between.

V gene TRBV7-2 combines with J gene TRBJ2-3, with D unclear. This CDR3 comprises 14 residues. In germline, CDR1 is SGHTA, CDR2 FQGNSA. V was shortened by 0 bases and J by 3 bases, with 7 bases between the two germline ends. The CDR3 loop reads CASSLAYATDTQYF. The CDR3 DNA follows: TGTGCCAGCAGCTTAGCCTATGCGACAGATACGCAGTATTTT.

The chain uses TRBV6-6 and TRBJ2-7; 7 positions agree with TRBD1. With V trimmed by 2 bases and J by 2 bases, 0 bases remained unmatched. The germline CDR1 and CDR2 sequences are MNHNY and SVGAGI (reference sequence). The length of the CDR3 is 13 residues. In DNA form, the CDR3 reads TGTGCCAGCAGTTACCAGGGGGCCTACGAGCAGTACTTC. Protein product: CASSYQGAYEQYF.

This clone came up a few times. V and J are TRBV28 and TRBJ2-2; 9 bases line up with TRBD1. CDR1 MDHEN and CDR2 SYDVKM come from the germline V gene. The ends lost 10 bases at V and 3 bases at J; junction bases unmatched: 12. The CDR3 contains 16 residues. The chain's CDR3 is CATHPDRGSYTGELFF. Written as DNA, the CDR3 is TGTGCCACCCACCCCGACAGGGGGTCGTACACCGGGGAGCTGTTTTTT.

The J gene is TRBJ1-1, the V gene TRBV18, with D unclear. CDR1 is KGHSH and CDR2 is LQKENI in the germline V gene. Trimming removed 4 bases from V and 0 bases from J, with 9 bases in between. The CDR3 spans 14 residues. DNA for the CDR3: TGTGCCAGCTCACGGCAGGCGATGAACACTGAAGCTTTCTTT. Its protein is CASSRQAMNTEAFF.

The chain combines TRBV2 with TRBJ1-2, with TRBD1 matching 8 bases. This CDR3 region has 13 residues. With V trimmed by 6 bases and J by 5 bases, 5 bases remained unmatched. Germline-derived CDR1 and CDR2 are SNHLY and FYNNEI. CDR3 sequence: CASRDRAQYGYTF. Written as DNA, the CDR3 is TGTGCCAGCAGGGACAGGGCACAATATGGCTACACCTTC.

CDR3 in amino acids: CASSPTRANTGELFF. The DNA of the CDR3 is TGTGCCAGCAGTCCCACTAGGGCGAACACCGGGGAGCTGTTTTTT. This chain connects TRBV5-4 to TRBJ2-2; a possible D gene is TRBD2 (5 bases). Germline lookup yields CDR1 SGHNT and CDR2 YYREEE (reference sequence). This CDR3 is 15 amino acids long. V lost 5 bases and J 0 bases, leaving 11 bases between the germline ends.

This clone was seen more than once but under ten times. The chain combines TRBV6-1 with TRBJ2-6; TRBD1 might be the D (5 bases). V shed 4 bases and J shed 0 bases, with 10 bases lying between them. Germline CDR1 is MNHNS and CDR2 is SASEGT. There are 16 residues in the CDR3. In DNA, the CDR3 is TGTGCCAGCAGTGGACAGCCAAGCTCTGGGGCCAACGTCCTGACTTTC. Its translation: CASSGQPSSGANVLTF.

The chain employs TRBV28 and TRBJ2-7, with D uncertain. With 6 bases removed from V and 5 bases from J, the gap between germline ends came to 5 bases. Germline values: CDR1 MDHEN, CDR2 SYDVKM. The CDR3 has 10 amino acids. CDR3 in DNA: TGTGCCAGCAGGAGCAACGAGCAGTACTTC. Amino acids: CASRSNEQYF.

The rearrangement links TRBV28 to TRBJ1-1; a weak D match, TRBD1 (6 bases). V was trimmed by 7 bases and J by 0 bases, leaving 9 bases between them. Germline CDR1 reads MDHEN; CDR2 reads SYDVKM. The length of the CDR3 is 13 residues. CDR3 sequence reads: CASTDRLNTEAFF. CDR3 in DNA: TGTGCCAGCACGGACAGACTGAACACTGAAGCTTTCTTT.

J is TRBJ2-7 and V is TRBV6-5; 7 bases match TRBD2. V was clipped by 8 bases and J by 12 bases; unmatched bases: 10. Germline CDR1 MNHEY, CDR2 SVGAGI. The CDR3 spans 11 residues. CDR3 DNA sequence: TGTGCCAGCCATCGGCGGGGGAAGTGGTACTTC. This sequence encodes CASHRRGKWYF.

J is TRBJ2-2 and V is TRBV27; 7 nucleotides agree with TRBD2. This CDR3 spans 13 amino acids. The junction had 3 bases not matched to a gene; V was cut back by 5 bases and J by 6 bases. Germline V gene data show CDR1 as MNHEY and CDR2 as SMNVEV (reference sequence). The DNA for the CDR3 is TGTGCCAGCAGTAATCTAGCGGCCGGGGAGCTGTTTTTT. It is translated as CASSNLAAGELFF.

The rearrangement uses TRBV6-1 and TRBJ1-2; TRBD1 is a possible D gene (5 bases). Trimming stripped 7 bases from V and 4 bases from J, with 10 bases between. The CDR3 runs 12 residues. Germline CDR1 reads MNHNS; CDR2 reads SASEGT. CDR3 in DNA: TGTGCCAGCAAGGGTGACAGCTATGGCTACACCTTC. Amino acids: CASKGDSYGYTF.

This chain joins TRBV4-3 and TRBJ2-1; 10 bases fit TRBD2. From germline, CDR1 is LGHNA and CDR2 YSLEER. The CDR3 is made up of 16 amino acids. Trimming removed 0 bases from V and 8 bases from J; junction bases left unmatched: 7. Here the CDR3 DNA reads TGCGCCAGCAGCCAAGACCCGGGACTAGCGAGCGATGAGCAGTTCTTC. Amino acids: CASSQDPGLASDEQFF.

The rearrangement joins TRBV19 to TRBJ1-1; TRBD1 matches 7 bases. Germline CDR1 is LNHDA and CDR2 is SQIVND (reference sequence). CDR3 size: 14 residues. The ends lost 5 bases at V and 1 base at J; junction bases unmatched: 4. The CDR3 DNA sequence: TGTGCCAGTAGTTCCCGGACAGGGAACACTGAAGCTTTCTTT. Protein sequence: CASSSRTGNTEAFF.

This chain uses TRBV18 with TRBJ2-7; D remains unclear. V lost 3 bases and J lost 3, with 24 bases in between. The CDR3 has 18 amino acids. CDR1 and CDR2 from the germline V gene are KGHSH and LQKENI. The CDR3 bases are TGTGCCAGCTCACCCGAGTCTAAGTTGGATACGACTTACTACGAGCAGTACTTC. It specifies CASSPESKLDTTYYEQYF.

This rearrangement joins TRBV6-1 to TRBJ2-7; TRBD1 might be the D (9 bases). V lost 3 bases to trimming and J lost 1 base, with 25 bases between them. The length of the CDR3 is 19 residues. The germline V gene encodes CDR1 MNHNS and CDR2 SASEGT. The CDR3 loop reads CASSDRTGALAGLSYEQYF. The CDR3 DNA reads as TGTGCCAGCAGTGACCGGACAGGGGCTCTAGCGGGCTTATCCTACGAGCAGTACTTC.

The genes are TRBV9 and TRBJ2-3, with D tentatively TRBD1 (6 bases). The CDR3 covers 19 residues. Germline V gives CDR1 SGDLS, CDR2 YYNGEE. Trimming took off 4 bases at V and 2 bases at J, with 26 bases between the two ends. CDR3 coding DNA: TGTGCCAGCAGCCTAGGAGGACCTGGGACACTCAGCAACACAGATACGCAGTATTTT. Residues: CASSLGGPGTLSNTDTQYF.

The chain recombines TRBV7-3 with TRBJ2-5, with 7 bases aligning to TRBD1. Germline CDR1 and CDR2: SGHTA and FQGTGA. The CDR3 is 14 residues long. The V gene end was trimmed by 5 bases and the J gene end by 0 bases; junction bases not matched to a gene: 3. DNA of the CDR3: TGTGCCAGCAGCCCCGGGACAGACCAAGAGACCCAGTACTTC. As protein: CASSPGTDQETQYF.

This chain links TRBV5-1 with TRBJ2-3, with a tentative D call TRBD2 (6 bases). There are 14 residues in the CDR3. Germline V CDR1 and CDR2: SGHRS, YFSETQ. V lost 2 bases to trimming and J lost 3 bases, with 10 bases between them. CDR3 sequence reads: CASSFLGTTDTQYF. The CDR3 region has the DNA TGCGCCAGCAGCTTCCTCGGGACTACAGATACGCAGTATTTT.

The chain uses TRBV29-1 and TRBJ2-5, with TRBD2 identical over 10 bases. CDR1 SQVTM and CDR2 ANQGSEA come from the germline V gene. V lost 5 bases and J lost 5; bases outside the gene matches: 8. This CDR3 has 14 residues. The CDR3 here is CSVQKRGGRETQYF. The DNA of the CDR3 is TGCAGCGTTCAAAAGCGGGGGGGACGGGAGACCCAGTACTTC.

The J gene is TRBJ1-6, the V gene TRBV2, with 7 bases aligning to TRBD1. The germline gives CDR1 SNHLY, CDR2 FYNNEI. V lost 8 bases and J lost 6; bases outside the gene matches: 7. This CDR3 has 14 residues. Written as DNA, the CDR3 is TGTGCCAGCTGTCGGGACAGACTTAATTCACCCCTCCACTTT. Protein: CASCRDRLNSPLHF.